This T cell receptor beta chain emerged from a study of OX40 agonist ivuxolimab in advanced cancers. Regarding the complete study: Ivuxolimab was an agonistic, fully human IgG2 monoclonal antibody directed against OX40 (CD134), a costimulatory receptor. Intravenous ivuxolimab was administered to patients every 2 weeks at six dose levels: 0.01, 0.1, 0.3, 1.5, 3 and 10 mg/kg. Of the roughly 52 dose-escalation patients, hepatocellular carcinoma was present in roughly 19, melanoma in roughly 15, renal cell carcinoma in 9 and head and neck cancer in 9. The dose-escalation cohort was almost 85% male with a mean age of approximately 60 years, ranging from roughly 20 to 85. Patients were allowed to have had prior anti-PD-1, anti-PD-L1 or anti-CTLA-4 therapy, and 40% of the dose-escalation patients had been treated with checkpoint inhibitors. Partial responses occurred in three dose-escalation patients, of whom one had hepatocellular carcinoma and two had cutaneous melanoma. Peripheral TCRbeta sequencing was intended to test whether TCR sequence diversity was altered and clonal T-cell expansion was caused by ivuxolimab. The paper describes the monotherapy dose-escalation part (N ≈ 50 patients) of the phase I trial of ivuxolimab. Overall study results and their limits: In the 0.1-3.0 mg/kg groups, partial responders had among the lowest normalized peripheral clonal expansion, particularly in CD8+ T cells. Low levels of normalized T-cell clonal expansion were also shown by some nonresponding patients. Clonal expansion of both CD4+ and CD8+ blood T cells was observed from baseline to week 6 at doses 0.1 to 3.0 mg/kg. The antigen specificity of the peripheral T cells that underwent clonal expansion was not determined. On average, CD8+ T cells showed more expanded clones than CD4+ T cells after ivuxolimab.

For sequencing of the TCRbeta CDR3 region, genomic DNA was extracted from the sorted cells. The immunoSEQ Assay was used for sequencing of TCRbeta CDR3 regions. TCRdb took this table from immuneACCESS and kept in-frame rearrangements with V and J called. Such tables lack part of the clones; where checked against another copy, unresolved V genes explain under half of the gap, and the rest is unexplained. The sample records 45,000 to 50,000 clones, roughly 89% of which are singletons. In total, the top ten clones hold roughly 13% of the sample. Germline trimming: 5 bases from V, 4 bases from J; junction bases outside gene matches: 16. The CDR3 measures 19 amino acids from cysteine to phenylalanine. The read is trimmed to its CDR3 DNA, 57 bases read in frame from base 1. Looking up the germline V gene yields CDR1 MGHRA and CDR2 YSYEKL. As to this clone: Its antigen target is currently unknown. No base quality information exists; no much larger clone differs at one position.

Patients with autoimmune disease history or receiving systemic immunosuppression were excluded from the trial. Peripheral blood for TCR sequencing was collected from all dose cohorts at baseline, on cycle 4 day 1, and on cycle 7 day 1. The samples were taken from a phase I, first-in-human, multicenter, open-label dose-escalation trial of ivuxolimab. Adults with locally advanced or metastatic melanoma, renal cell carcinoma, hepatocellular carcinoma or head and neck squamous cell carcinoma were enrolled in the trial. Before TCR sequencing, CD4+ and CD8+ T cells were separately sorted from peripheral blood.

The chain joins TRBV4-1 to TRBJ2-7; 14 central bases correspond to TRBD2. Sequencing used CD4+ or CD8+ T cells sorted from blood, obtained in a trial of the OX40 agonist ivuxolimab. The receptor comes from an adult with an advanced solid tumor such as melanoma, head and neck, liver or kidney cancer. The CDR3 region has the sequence CASSTEGGLTSGRGYEQYF. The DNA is TGCGCCAGCAGCACAGAGGGTGGACTGACTAGCGGGAGGGGATACGAGCAGTACTTC.